This T cell receptor (beta chain) was captured by sequencing in a study of cytomegalovirus exposure and HLA in healthy donors. Study summary: A data release that came early held about 89 million unique TCRs from HLA-typed donors. Broader study findings: Earlier analysis found most TCR beta V segments productive about 90% or about 30% of the time.

Germline trimming cut 7 bases from V and 7 bases from J; bases unmatched to any gene: 8. Germline lookup yields CDR1 GTSNPN and CDR2 SVGIG (reference sequence). This CDR3 region has 14 residues. Donors had nominal health at sampling but likely had unrecorded immune exposures. The PCR was carried out with 60 Vbeta primers and 13 Jbeta primers. In the study's own analysis: In a later analysis, roughly 86 million unique TCR beta chains included roughly 11 million shared by two or more donors. The table came from immunoSEQ multiplex PCR; TCRdb's copy has only in-frame clones and leaves some out. The V and J calls and the clone size are those of that table, but D and trimming were determined from the DNA. The top ten clones hold 2.5% of a sample with about 80,000 clones, approximately 79% of them seen once. Comment on this clone: Antigen specificity is unknown.

Input material: PBMCs. The chain recombines TRBV30 with TRBJ2-1; 12 positions agree with TRBD2. The TCR was taken from a young man in good health and CMV-seronegative. Here the CDR3 reads CASPTSGSKNEQFF. The DNA of the CDR3 is TGTGCCTCCCCGACTAGCGGGAGCAAGAATGAGCAGTTCTTC. Full variable domain (rest looked up from reference TRBV30 and TRBJ2-1): SQTIHQWPATLVQPVGSPLSLECTVEGTSNPNLYWYRQAAGRGLQLLFYSVGIGQISSEVPQNLSASRPQDRQFILSSKKLLLSDSGFYLCASPTSGSKNEQFFGPGTRLTVL.